The text below deals with one T cell receptor beta chain. The antigen remains undetermined. The data originate from a study of molecular identifiers for immune sequencing clone quantification. Study information: Four portions were sequenced after RNA from around 20,000 or 100,000 naive CD8 cells was split five ways in replicates. Study findings and constraints: Sharing of a barcode by identical TCR molecules could cause highly expanded clone sizes to be underestimated. Clones above 20 RNA copies contained over 99% of effector molecules but under 1% of naive ones.

Each CDR3 protein is one row after TCRdb ran MiXCR on the PCR reads. This sample carries about 300,000 distinct CDR3 sequences, over 20% of them seen once, and the ten largest clones take 0.75% to 0.85%. With 1 base removed from V and 12 bases from J, the gap between germline ends came to 12 bases. The CDR3 totals 13 residues. Germline CDR1 LGHNA, CDR2 YSLEER. The sequence derives from a human donor in good health. Some libraries in this study had Jurkat cell RNA spiked in. The chain has TRBV4-3 and TRBJ1-4; tentatively, D is TRBD1 (5 bases). Specimen: naive CD8+ T cells from blood, with Jurkat cell RNA spiked in. Subset in this sample: FACS-sorted CD8+CD4-CCR7+CD45RA+ naive T cells. The CDR3 loop reads CASSQALGEELFF. CDR3 DNA sequence: TGCGCCAGCAGCCAAGCCTTAGGGGAAGAACTGTTTTTT.